This TCR beta chain was sequenced in a study of T cells in Graves' hyperthyroidism and ophthalmopathy. General study points: Most thyroid clonotypes that were expanded above 0.001 also turned up in blood.

Amplification of TCR beta CDR3 regions used RNA as the template. The HTBI primer set was used in a first-round RT-PCR of the TCR CDR3. MiXCR, applied by TCRdb to the multiplex PCR reads, yields one record per CDR3 protein. The data contain hundreds of thousands of distinct CDR3 sequences, about 15% of them singletons. The CDR3 covers 15 residues. CDR1 is MRHNA and CDR2 is SNTAGT in the germline V gene. Trimming took 6 bases from V and 1 from J, leaving 12 bases between them. This clonotype appeared a few times. Its antigen is as yet unknown. The source of this sequence is a man aged 18 to 35 with Graves' ophthalmopathy. This chain links TRBV6-4 with TRBJ2-2; the D gene is possibly TRBD1 (6 bases). The sequenced sample was blood. The CDR3 DNA sequence: TGTGCCAGCAGCAGGACAGCTGAGAACACCGGGGAGCTGTTTTTT. Encoded protein: CASSRTAENTGELFF.